This entry lists 18 T cell receptor beta chains sequenced from one sample in a study of a mutant IDH1 vaccine in newly diagnosed glioma (dated by TCRdb to the early 2020s). Libraries were constructed by the immunoSEQ multiplex PCR assay. In its TCRdb copy, this immuneACCESS table keeps in-frame sequences only and misses some clones. Where compared with another copy, unresolved V genes explain less than half of these, and the others have no known cause. Across this sample there are roughly 30,000 clones, with 88% seen only once. The ten most abundant clones make up around 2.4% of the sample. For these TCRs, the target antigens are not known. The time point label on this specimen signifies: week 23, last vaccination. Each vaccine dose was 300 ug of a 20-mer mutant IDH1 peptide in Montanide, given subcutaneously with topical imiquimod. This sample comprised PBMCs, obtained from a glioma patient whose treatment included an IDH1 peptide vaccine. These receptor sequences come from a man aged 35-49 years with glioma.

This chain joins TRBV5-4 and TRBJ2-2; 9 nucleotides line up with TRBD2. CDR1 is SGHNT, CDR2 YYREEE, per germline (reference sequence). V was clipped by 0 bases and J by 4 bases; unmatched bases: 4. This CDR3 is 16 amino acids long. The CDR3 here is CASSLVAGGPTGELFF. CDR3 DNA: TGTGCCAGCAGCTTGGTCGCGGGGGGGCCCACCGGGGAGCTGTTTTTT.

The chain couples TRBV5-1 to TRBJ1-1; 7 bases are a match to TRBD1. V trimming: 7 bases; J trimming: 8 bases; junction bases outside the gene matches: 11. Germline lookup yields CDR1 SGHRS and CDR2 YFSETQ. This CDR3 contains 13 residues. CDR3 region: CASGNIGGTEAFF. Written as DNA, the CDR3 is TGCGCCAGCGGAAATATAGGGGGCACGGAAGCTTTCTTT.

The rearrangement uses TRBV5-1 and TRBJ1-4; TRBD1 is a possible D gene (5 bases). Per germline, CDR1 SGHRS and CDR2 YFSETQ. V shed 4 bases and J shed 0 bases, with 7 bases lying between them. CDR3 size: 14 residues. CDR3 amino acids: CASSATATNEKLFF. The CDR3, as DNA: TGCGCCAGCAGCGCGACAGCAACTAATGAAAAACTGTTTTTT.

This chain uses TRBV4-1 with TRBJ2-1, with D possibly TRBD1 on 5 matching bases. Germline V gene data show CDR1 as MGHRA and CDR2 as YSYEKL. CDR3 length: 15 residues. Trimming removed 4 bases from V and 2 bases from J, with 12 bases in between. This CDR3 is CASSPTGSPYNEQFF. The DNA of the CDR3 is TGCGCCAGCAGCCCAACAGGTTCCCCCTACAATGAGCAGTTCTTC.

This clone turned up a few times. The chain has TRBV5-1 and TRBJ2-6, with 7 bases lining up with TRBD1. V was clipped by 3 bases and J by 2 bases; unmatched bases: 2. The CDR3 loop spans 15 amino acids. Germline V gene lookup returns CDR1 SGHRS and CDR2 YFSETQ. The CDR3 is CASSYDRAGANVLTF. Here the CDR3 DNA reads TGCGCCAGCAGCTATGACAGGGCTGGGGCCAACGTCCTGACTTTC.

This clone was seen once. This CDR3 is CASSRQGPYGYTF. The CDR3 DNA follows: TGTGCCAGCAGTCGACAGGGCCCTTATGGCTACACCTTC. This rearrangement joins TRBV28 to TRBJ1-2; 7 bases line up with TRBD1. Germline CDR1 MDHEN, CDR2 SYDVKM. V lost 5 bases, J lost 5 bases, and 5 bases stayed unmatched. The CDR3 is made up of 13 amino acids.

The chain uses TRBV5-6 and TRBJ1-1; tentatively, D is TRBD1 (5 bases). Trimming pared 0 bases from V and 4 bases from J, leaving 13 bases between. This CDR3 spans 15 amino acids. Germline V lookup: CDR1 SGHDT, CDR2 YYEEEE. CDR3 in amino acids: CASSLGPRDGTEAFF. CDR3 in DNA: TGTGCCAGCAGCTTGGGGCCCCGGGACGGCACTGAAGCTTTCTTT.

This chain links TRBV5-1 with TRBJ1-6; no firm D call. The germline V gene has CDR1 SGHRS and CDR2 YFSETQ. V was shortened by 0 bases and J by 10 bases, with 8 bases between the two germline ends. The CDR3 contains 13 residues. This CDR3 is CASSLDIRSPLHF. Written as DNA, the CDR3 is TGCGCCAGCAGCTTGGACATTAGGTCACCCCTCCACTTT.

J is TRBJ1-1 and V is TRBV7-9, with 7 bases that match TRBD1. The CDR3 totals 14 residues. Unmatched junction bases numbered 4, after V lost 5 bases and J lost 1 base. Germline V gene data show CDR1 as SEHNR and CDR2 as FQNEAQ (reference sequence). The CDR3 sequence is CASSVRDRNTEAFF. CDR3 nucleotides: TGTGCCAGCAGCGTCCGGGACAGGAACACTGAAGCTTTCTTT.

The V and J genes are TRBV5-4 and TRBJ1-2; a weak D match, TRBD1 (6 bases). Trimming took 7 bases from V and 8 from J, leaving 15 bases between them. There are 12 residues in the CDR3. Germline CDR1 is SGHNT and CDR2 is YYREEE (reference sequence). CDR3 region: CASGRGGEGYTF. The CDR3 DNA reads as TGTGCCAGCGGTCGGGGGGGCGAGGGCTACACCTTC.

The chain carries TRBV29-1 and TRBJ1-1; 7 bases are a match to TRBD1. The V and J ends lost 7 bases and 2 bases, in that order; junction bases with no gene match: 13. The V gene's germline CDR1 is SQVTM and CDR2 ANQGSEA. This CDR3 has 15 amino acids. This chain's CDR3 is CSAASPGQPNTEAFF. The CDR3 DNA reads TGCAGCGCTGCTAGTCCGGGACAGCCTAACACTGAAGCTTTCTTT.

The chain couples TRBV29-1 to TRBJ1-1; the D is unclear. Trimming took 3 bases from V and 7 from J, leaving 15 bases between them. CDR1 is SQVTM and CDR2 is ANQGSEA in the germline V gene. CDR3 size: 13 residues. The CDR3 region is CSVDGPRRGEAFF. In DNA, the CDR3 is TGCAGCGTTGACGGACCCAGGCGGGGTGAAGCTTTCTTT.

This sequence joins TRBV5-7 and TRBJ2-3, with D perhaps matching TRBD1 or TRBD2 (5 bases each). TRBV5-7 is marked as an open reading frame, function uncertain. Trimming shortened V by 0 bases and J by 6 bases, and 17 bases separated the two germline ends. The CDR3 is made up of 16 amino acids. The CDR3 DNA is TGTGCCAGCAGCTTGGTGGGGACCGAAGGTATGGATACGCAGTATTTT. As protein: CASSLVGTEGMDTQYF.

The genes are TRBV28 and TRBJ2-7; D call uncertain. Trimming stripped 4 bases from V and 3 bases from J, with 13 bases between. CDR1 and CDR2 (germline): MDHEN, SYDVKM. The CDR3 consists of 14 residues. CDR3 sequence: CASSSPGLSYEQYF. For the CDR3, the DNA is TGTGCCAGCAGTTCCCCCGGCTTAAGCTACGAGCAGTACTTC.

The CDR3 DNA follows: TGCGCCAGCAGGACAGTCTCGAACACTGAAGCTTTCTTT. Translating it yields CASRTVSNTEAFF. The chain combines TRBV5-1 with TRBJ1-1; TRBD1 might be the D (5 bases). This CDR3 region has 13 residues. V was cut by 5 bases and J by 1 base, with 9 bases left in between. CDR1 SGHRS and CDR2 YFSETQ come from the germline V gene.

Of note for this clone: The sample has other DNA sequences that encode this CDR3 too. The gene calls are TRBV7-8 and TRBJ1-6; D gene uncertain. The CDR3 contains 13 residues. Germline loops: CDR1 SGHVS, CDR2 FQNEAQ. Trimming took 3 bases from V and 7 from J, leaving 7 bases between them. CDR3 sequence (DNA): TGTGCCAGCAGCTTGGCGGGGAATTCACCCCTCCACTTT. Encoded protein: CASSLAGNSPLHF.

This clone was recorded only once. The V call is TRBV7-9, the J call TRBJ2-3, with a possible D match to TRBD1 (5 bases). The CDR3 contains 13 residues. V was trimmed by 5 bases and J by 8 bases, leaving 14 bases between them. The germline V gene encodes CDR1 SEHNR and CDR2 FQNEAQ (reference sequence). The CDR3 loop reads CASSRTGLPTQYF. DNA for the CDR3: TGTGCCAGCAGCCGAACAGGCTTGCCTACGCAGTATTTT.

The J gene is TRBJ1-2, the V gene TRBV5-1; D uncertain. This CDR3 has 15 amino acids. Germline V gene lookup returns CDR1 SGHRS and CDR2 YFSETQ. Trimming stripped 3 bases from V and 10 bases from J, with 22 bases between. Written as DNA, the CDR3 is TGCGCCAGCAGCTACGCTGGCCTAGGGAGCCAGGACTACACCTTC. This gives the protein CASSYAGLGSQDYTF.